Following are 27 T cell receptor beta chains from one sample sequenced in a study of cytomegalovirus exposure and HLA in healthy donors. PCR employed 60 Vbeta and 13 Jbeta primers. Sequenced by immunoSEQ multiplex PCR; TCRdb stores in-frame clones only, minus some. The sample has approximately 130,000 clones, 60% to 85% seen once; the top ten hold roughly 3%. Sequencing input: PBMCs. The receptor source for this set is a man aged 25 to 40 in good health and CMV-seronegative.

Turning to this clone: Other DNA sequences within the sample encode an identical CDR3. The chain uses TRBV27 and TRBJ2-1, with TRBD2 as a possible D gene (7 bases). The V and J ends lost 6 bases and 5 bases respectively, with 14 bases between them. CDR1 MNHEY and CDR2 SMNVEV come from the germline V gene (reference sequence). This CDR3 is 14 amino acids long. The CDR3: CASRKGGVNNEQFF. Here the CDR3 DNA reads TGTGCCAGCAGAAAAGGGGGGGTAAACAATGAGCAGTTCTTC.

This chain links TRBV7-3 with TRBJ1-1; D remains ambiguous. The germline CDR1 and CDR2 sequences are SGHTA and FQGTGA. Trimming removed 1 base at V and 4 bases at J, with 7 bases between. This CDR3 comprises 13 residues. DNA for the CDR3: TGTGCCAGCAGCTTAAACGGGTTCACTGAAGCTTTCTTT. Encoded protein: CASSLNGFTEAFF.

This CDR3 reads CASSLLGRSGTNEKLFF. The CDR3 DNA reads TGTGCCAGCAGCTTGTTGGGCAGGTCGGGGACTAATGAAAAACTGTTTTTT. The chain couples TRBV5-6 to TRBJ1-4; D is unclear. V lost 1 base and J lost 2, with 15 bases in between. There are 17 residues in the CDR3. Per the germline V gene, CDR1 is SGHDT and CDR2 is YYEEEE. Together with reference TRBV5-6 and TRBJ1-4, the CDR3 gives the full variable domain: DAGVTQSPTHLIKTRGQQVTLRCSPKSGHDTVSWYQQALGQGPQFIFQYYEEEERQRGNFPDRFSGHQFPNYSSELNVNALLLGDSALYLCASSLLGRSGTNEKLFFGSGTQLSVL.

This clone has only a few counts. V gene TRBV11-2 combines with J gene TRBJ1-2; D not certain. Germline CDR1 reads SGHAT; CDR2 reads FQNNGV. The CDR3 covers 14 residues. The V gene lost 5 bases and the J gene lost 8 bases, with 18 bases spanning the gap. As DNA, the CDR3 is TGTGCCAGCAGCCCAGAGGCGCGGGCTTGGGGCTACACCTTC. Residues: CASSPEARAWGYTF. Based on the CDR3 plus reference TRBV11-2 and TRBJ1-2, the full variable domain is EAGVAQSPRYKIIEKRQSVAFWCNPISGHATLYWYQQILGQGPKLLIQFQNNGVVDDSQLPKDRFSAERLKGVDSTLKIQPAKLEDSAVYLCASSPEARAWGYTFGSGTRLTVV.

V is TRBV10-2 and J is TRBJ2-7, with a possible D match to TRBD1 (5 bases). CDR1 is WSHSY, CDR2 SAAADI, per germline. Trimming shortened V by 7 bases and J by 2 bases, and 15 bases separated the two germline ends. This CDR3 spans 14 amino acids. The CDR3 DNA reads as TGCGCCAGCACCCCTCCAGACAGACCCTACGAGCAGTACTTC. Residues: CASTPPDRPYEQYF.

The rearrangement uses TRBV9 and TRBJ2-1; the D gene is possibly TRBD1 (6 bases). The V gene's germline CDR1 is SGDLS and CDR2 YYNGEE. The V and J ends lost 0 bases and 9 bases respectively, with 13 bases between them. The length of the CDR3 is 14 residues. The CDR3 bases are TGTGCCAGCAGCGTAGTAACAGGGCGTGGTGAGCAGTTCTTC. Encoded protein: CASSVVTGRGEQFF.

The table lists this clone with a few counts. This chain uses TRBV5-1 with TRBJ2-3; 11 bases fit TRBD2. The CDR3 sequence is 14 residues long. Looked up from germline, CDR1 is SGHRS and CDR2 is YFSETQ. V was clipped by 6 bases and J by 3 bases; unmatched bases: 3. DNA of the CDR3: TGCGCCAGCAAGACTAGCGGGACTACAGATACGCAGTATTTT. Translating it yields CASKTSGTTDTQYF.

The sample holds a few counts of this clone. The chain couples TRBV7-3 to TRBJ2-3; D is unclear. Germline assignment: CDR1 SGHTA and CDR2 FQGTGA. Trimming stripped 5 bases from V and 3 bases from J, with 12 bases between. This CDR3 contains 14 residues. The DNA of the CDR3 is TGTGCCAGCAGCCCGATAGGAGCTACAGATACGCAGTATTTT. This encodes CASSPIGATDTQYF.

The V and J genes are TRBV7-2 and TRBJ2-7; no clear D gene. The CDR3 has 15 residues. The V end was cut by 1 base, the J end by 0 bases, with 10 bases between. Germline CDR1 and CDR2: SGHTA and FQGNSA. The CDR3 reads CASSLGGSSSYEQYF. The CDR3 DNA follows: TGTGCCAGCAGCTTAGGCGGTTCTAGCTCCTACGAGCAGTACTTC.

The gene calls are TRBV6-9 and TRBJ1-5; TRBD1 aligns across 8 bases. Trimming removed 4 bases from V and 2 bases from J; junction bases left unmatched: 4. Germline values: CDR1 MNHGY, CDR2 SVAAGI. The CDR3 spans 15 residues. For the CDR3, the DNA is TGTGCCAGCAGTTCGGACAGGGATCGCAATCAGCCCCAGCATTTT. It is translated as CASSSDRDRNQPQHF.

This sequence joins TRBV10-3 and TRBJ1-6, with 9 bases matching TRBD1. This CDR3 region has 14 residues. Trimming took 10 bases from V and 10 from J; bases not matched to a gene: 11. Germline CDR1 reads ENHRY; CDR2 reads SYGVKD. The chain's CDR3 is CATTAGTGISPLHF. The CDR3 nucleotides read TGTGCCACAACCGCCGGGACAGGGATATCACCCCTCCACTTT.

This clone occurred once. V and J are TRBV7-6 and TRBJ1-1; D unclear. The length of the CDR3 is 12 residues. Trimming removed 0 bases at V and 7 bases at J, with 6 bases between. Germline lookup yields CDR1 SGHVS and CDR2 FNYEAQ. CDR3 loop: CASSLAGDEAFF. The CDR3 region has the DNA TGTGCCAGCAGCTTAGCCGGGGATGAAGCTTTCTTT.

This clone was seen only a few times. V is TRBV6-5 and J is TRBJ1-1, with 8 bases that match TRBD1. Germline lookup yields CDR1 MNHEY and CDR2 SVGAGI. The V segment lost 6 bases and the J segment 7 bases; nucleotides outside the gene matches: 13. The CDR3 has 15 residues. CDR3 region: CASSSDRGRRYEAFF. The DNA of the CDR3 is TGTGCCAGCAGCTCCGACAGGGGACGGAGATATGAAGCTTTCTTT.

The genes are TRBV5-1 and TRBJ1-1; possibly TRBD1 for D (5 bases). This CDR3 region has 16 residues. Trimming took off 4 bases at V and 6 bases at J, with 22 bases between the two ends. Germline V lookup: CDR1 SGHRS, CDR2 YFSETQ. Here the CDR3 reads CASSRLDTSVGAEAFF. For the CDR3, the DNA is TGCGCCAGCAGCCGATTGGACACGTCGGTTGGCGCTGAAGCTTTCTTT.

The sample holds a few counts of this clone. The rearrangement uses TRBV30 and TRBJ2-5, with TRBD1 matching 7 bases. Germline assignment: CDR1 GTSNPN and CDR2 SVGIG (reference sequence). The trim removed 3 bases at V and 2 bases at J, leaving 3 bases unmatched. The CDR3 runs to 13 residues. The CDR3 protein is CAWSRGQQETQYF. The CDR3 bases are TGTGCCTGGAGCCGGGGACAGCAAGAGACCCAGTACTTC.

The CDR3 DNA reads TGTGCCAGCAGGACAGGGAGCACAGATACGCAGTATTTT. Protein product: CASRTGSTDTQYF. This chain uses TRBV5-4 with TRBJ2-3; 7 bases line up with TRBD1. The CDR3 covers 13 residues. Germline V CDR1 and CDR2: SGHNT, YYREEE (reference sequence). The V gene end was trimmed by 5 bases and the J gene end by 0 bases; junction bases not matched to a gene: 0.

The chain carries TRBV2 and TRBJ1-4, with 7 bases lining up with TRBD1. CDR1 is SNHLY, CDR2 FYNNEI, per germline. The CDR3 spans 14 residues. With 6 bases clipped from V and 8 bases from J, the junction kept 9 bases outside the gene matches. The CDR3 nucleotides are TGTGCCAGCAGCTCTCAAACAGGGGAAGAAAAACTGTTTTTT. Its translation is CASSSQTGEEKLFF. The complete variable domain, with remaining parts taken from reference TRBV2 and TRBJ1-4, reads EPEVTQTPSHQVTQMGQEVILRCVPISNHLYFYWYRQILGQKVEFLVSFYNNEISEKSEIFDDQFSVERPDGSNFTLKIRSTKLEDSAMYFCASSSQTGEEKLFFGSGTQLSVL.

This clone was counted only a few times. The chain is built from TRBV5-4 and TRBJ2-2, with D possibly being TRBD1 (6 bases). The CDR3 sequence is 14 residues long. The V and J ends lost 5 bases and 4 bases respectively, with 12 bases between them. Germline loops: CDR1 SGHNT, CDR2 YYREEE (reference sequence). CDR3 in amino acids: CASSRQDGTGELFF. The CDR3 DNA is TGTGCCAGCAGTCGACAGGACGGCACCGGGGAGCTGTTTTTT.

The chain combines TRBV4-3 with TRBJ1-2; 9 nucleotides agree with TRBD1. The V segment lost 1 base and the J segment 8 bases; nucleotides outside the gene matches: 8. This CDR3 is 15 amino acids long. The V gene's germline CDR1 is LGHNA and CDR2 YSLEER. CDR3: CASSQGRDRVYGYTF. The CDR3 coding sequence is TGCGCCAGCAGCCAAGGCCGGGACAGGGTATACGGCTACACCTTC.

The V gene is TRBV25-1, the J gene TRBJ2-3; 9 bases match TRBD1. Trimming took 1 base from V and 5 from J; bases not matched to a gene: 4. Germline V gene data show CDR1 as MGHDK and CDR2 as SYGVNS. The CDR3 runs 15 residues. The CDR3 bases are TGTGCCAGCAGTGAATGGACAGGGGATCAAGATACGCAGTATTTT. Translating it yields CASSEWTGDQDTQYF.

This clone has more than one count but fewer than ten. V usage is TRBV5-8 and J usage is TRBJ1-2, with 10 bases aligning to TRBD1. J was trimmed by 1 base and V by 1 base; bases with no gene match: 7. Germline V gives CDR1 SGHTS, CDR2 YDEGEE. CDR3 size: 17 residues. Here the CDR3 DNA reads TGTGCCAGCAGCTTGCGCCCGGGACAGGGGCGTAACTATGGCTACACCTTC. It specifies CASSLRPGQGRNYGYTF.

The chain links TRBV5-1 to TRBJ2-5; 8 nucleotides match TRBD1. The CDR3 extends over 15 amino acids. V was clipped by 3 bases and J by 3 bases; unmatched bases: 7. CDR1 is SGHRS, CDR2 YFSETQ, per germline. The CDR3 bases are TGCGCCAGCAGCTCGCGGGACAGGTCCAAAGAGACCCAGTACTTC. The encoded protein is CASSSRDRSKETQYF.

The rearrangement links TRBV27 to TRBJ2-3, with D perhaps matching TRBD2 (5 bases). CDR3 size: 16 residues. Germline V lookup: CDR1 MNHEY, CDR2 SMNVEV (reference sequence). V was pared by 3 bases and J by 5 bases, with 18 bases between. CDR3 DNA sequence: TGTGCCAGCAGTTTCTCGCCCGGGGTCTACATAGATACGCAGTATTTT. Translating it yields CASSFSPGVYIDTQYF.

This chain connects TRBV4-2 to TRBJ2-3; 11 bases align to TRBD1. Germline CDR1 reads LGHNA; CDR2 reads YNFKEQ. The CDR3 length is 17 residues. The V segment lost 0 bases and the J segment 3 bases; nucleotides outside the gene matches: 5. The CDR3 sequence is CASSQDQGTGGTDTQYF. The DNA of the CDR3 is TGTGCCAGCAGCCAAGATCAAGGGACAGGGGGTACAGATACGCAGTATTTT.

The chain combines TRBV27 with TRBJ2-1, with TRBD2 matching 12 bases. Germline CDR1 reads MNHEY; CDR2 reads SMNVEV (reference sequence). Losses at the gene ends were 6 bases for V and 7 bases for J; bases not matched to a gene: 13. This CDR3 has 17 amino acids. The CDR3 nucleotides read TGTGCCAGCAGCTCCCATCCTAGCGGGAGGGCCGGGAATGAGCAGTTCTTC. Translation: CASSSHPSGRAGNEQFF.

A few counts support this clone. This chain joins TRBV7-9 and TRBJ2-1, with D hard to call. CDR1 and CDR2 (germline): SEHNR, FQNEAQ (reference sequence). V dropped 1 base and J dropped 9 bases, with 7 bases sitting between them. The CDR3 is 12 residues long. Here the CDR3 reads CASSLVLGEQFF. In DNA form, the CDR3 reads TGTGCCAGCAGCTTAGTTCTCGGTGAGCAGTTCTTC. Together with reference TRBV7-9 and TRBJ2-1, the CDR3 gives the full variable domain: DTGVSQNPRHKITKRGQNVTFRCDPISEHNRLYWYRQTLGQGPEFLTYFQNEAQLEKSRLLSDRFSAERPKGSFSTLEIQRTEQGDSAMYLCASSLVLGEQFFGPGTRLTVL.

The chain links TRBV5-1 to TRBJ1-5; D perhaps matches TRBD1 (6 bases). V lost 4 bases, J lost 5 bases, and 13 bases lay in between. Germline CDR1 SGHRS, CDR2 YFSETQ. The CDR3 contains 14 residues. The CDR3 reads CASSPDSPHQPQHF. CDR3 coding DNA: TGCGCCAGCAGCCCGGACAGTCCCCATCAGCCCCAGCATTTT.